The rows below give T cell receptor beta chains drawn from one sample of a study of shared T cell receptors in the human thymus. The data were produced by immunoSEQ multiplex PCR, yet TCRdb's version contains in-frame clones alone and is incomplete. The sample gives 600,000 to 900,000 clones, 70% to 90% of which show up once; more than 0.01% is in the top ten. This sample also appeared in a second study, on human thymus T cells.

The material sequenced was thymocytes. Receptors originate from a girl under three years old with a congenital heart defect. Both conserved end residues are part of each CDR3. Fields, in order: J gene, V gene, clone size, D gene, CDR3 protein, CDR3 DNA. D genes are given only for firm matches. Part of the rows lack a size; the others show once, few, many or a class for expanded clones.

TRBJ1-1	TRBV6-1	NA	NA	CASSVQQGPMNTEAFF	TGTGCCAGCAGTGTCCAACAGGGCCCTATGAACACTGAAGCTTTCTTT
TRBJ1-1	TRBV9	NA	TRBD1	CASSPRPRQTGRTEAFF	TGTGCCAGCAGCCCTCGCCCCAGACAGACAGGGCGTACTGAAGCTTTCTTT
TRBJ2-1	TRBV11-1	NA	NA	CASSLVCDTNEQFF	TGTGCCAGCAGCTTAGTATGCGACACCAATGAGCAGTTCTTC
TRBJ2-3	TRBV7-2	NA	NA	CASSRSGKREEGTQYF	TGTGCCAGCAGCCGAAGTGGAAAGAGGGAGGAGGGTACGCAGTATTTT
TRBJ1-6	TRBV27	NA	NA	CASSAEHLGGALHF	TGTGCCAGCAGCGCGGAACATTTAGGTGGTGCCCTCCACTTT
TRBJ1-1	TRBV10-3	few	TRBD1	CATGTVNTEAFF	TGTGCCACAGGGACAGTGAACACTGAAGCTTTCTTT
TRBJ2-7	TRBV6-5	NA	NA	CASTNEGGEQYF	TGTGCCAGCACCAACGAAGGGGGCGAGCAGTACTTC
TRBJ1-6	TRBV4-2	NA	NA	CASSQPGHTPHHQGSYNSPLHF	TGTGCCAGCAGCCAGCCGGGACACACTCCCCATCATCAAGGCTCCTATAATTCACCCCTCCACTTT
TRBJ2-5	TRBV28	NA	TRBD1	CASSPGQGPRETQYF	TGTGCCAGCAGTCCGGGACAGGGTCCCCGGGAGACCCAGTACTTC
TRBJ2-1	TRBV5-1	NA	TRBD2	CASSLARLAGGPGDEQFF	TGCGCCAGCAGCTTGGCCCGACTAGCGGGGGGACCGGGGGATGAGCAGTTCTTC
TRBJ2-3	TRBV5-1	NA	NA	CASSLGLPSTDTQYF	TGCGCCAGCAGCTTGGGACTCCCTTCCACAGATACGCAGTATTTT
TRBJ1-4	TRBV6-7	NA	TRBD1	CASSNTGTGNEKLFF	TGTGCCAGCAGTAACACCGGGACAGGGAATGAAAAACTGTTTTTT
TRBJ2-7	TRBV10-3	NA	TRBD2	CAISETLAGGPTLPYEQYF	TGTGCCATCAGTGAGACCCTAGCGGGGGGCCCAACTCTTCCCTACGAGCAGTACTTC
TRBJ2-1	TRBV5-1	NA	TRBD1	CASSWELTDRGKFF	TGCGCCAGCAGCTGGGAGTTGACGGACAGGGGGAAGTTCTTC
TRBJ1-1	TRBV14	NA	TRBD1	CASSRFRDRSNTEAFF	TGTGCCAGCAGCAGATTTCGGGACAGGTCCAACACTGAAGCTTTCTTT
TRBJ1-2	TRBV10-3	NA	NA	CAINTKGNYGYTF	TGTGCCATCAATACAAAGGGGAACTATGGCTACACCTTC
TRBJ2-3	TRBV29-1	NA	NA	CSVGLLRGIDTQYF	TGCAGCGTTGGACTTCTGCGAGGGATAGATACGCAGTATTTT
TRBJ2-3	TRBV6-1	NA	NA	CASSVGRPGSAQYF	TGTGCCAGCAGTGTGGGGAGGCCTGGGAGTGCGCAGTATTTT
TRBJ1-1	TRBV6-5	once	NA	CASRPTEMNTEAFF	TGTGCCAGCAGGCCGACAGAGATGAACACTGAAGCTTTCTTT
TRBJ2-7	TRBV5-1	NA	NA	CASSLGLVYEQYF	TGCGCCAGCAGCTTGGGCCTAGTTTACGAGCAGTACTTC
TRBJ1-1	TRBV2	NA	NA	CASSPRLTVREAFF	TGTGCCAGCAGCCCGCGCCTGACAGTACGGGAAGCTTTCTTT
TRBJ2-2	TRBV5-6	NA	NA	CASSPPGHLNTGELFF	TGTGCCAGCAGCCCACCGGGACACCTGAACACCGGGGAGCTGTTTTTT
TRBJ2-5	TRBV9	few	TRBD2	CASSVEVSGRYQETQYF	TGTGCCAGCAGCGTAGAGGTTAGCGGGAGGTACCAAGAGACCCAGTACTTC
TRBJ1-2	TRBV7-9	NA	TRBD1	CASSSRDRILGYTF	TGTGCCAGCAGCTCCCGGGACAGGATACTTGGCTACACCTTC
TRBJ1-5	TRBV5-4	NA	NA	CASSLAWTRVGGNQPQHF	TGTGCCAGCAGCTTGGCGTGGACAAGGGTGGGGGGGAATCAGCCCCAGCATTTT
TRBJ2-7	TRBV11-2	NA	TRBD2	CASSLGASGAYEEQYF	TGTGCCAGCAGCTTAGGCGCTAGCGGGGCTTATGAGGAGCAGTACTTC
TRBJ1-5	TRBV2	NA	TRBD1	CASSVWTGINQPQHF	TGTGCCAGCAGTGTCTGGACAGGGATCAATCAGCCCCAGCATTTT
TRBJ1-5	TRBV28	NA	NA	CASSSSGHSNQPQHF	TGTGCCAGCAGTTCCTCAGGGCATAGCAATCAGCCCCAGCATTTT
TRBJ2-2	TRBV25-1	NA	NA	CASIPTTDTNTGELFF	TGTGCCAGCATTCCCACGACAGATACGAACACCGGGGAGCTGTTTTTT
TRBJ2-7	TRBV27	NA	TRBD1	CASSPTTTGVYEQYF	TGTGCCAGCAGCCCAACAACGACAGGGGTCTACGAGCAGTACTTC
TRBJ1-1	TRBV28	NA	NA	CASSFDWGDGPGTEAFF	TGTGCCAGCAGTTTCGATTGGGGGGACGGGCCTGGCACTGAAGCTTTCTTT
TRBJ2-1	TRBV5-1	NA	NA	CASSLPTGGKIGAYNEQFF	TGCGCCAGCAGCCTCCCGACAGGAGGCAAGATCGGTGCCTACAATGAGCAGTTCTTC
TRBJ2-3	TRBV10-1	once	TRBD2	CASSEAVAGDSTDTQYF	TGCGCCAGCAGTGAGGCGGTAGCGGGGGACAGCACAGATACGCAGTATTTT
TRBJ1-2	TRBV29-1	NA	TRBD1	CSVDRNRGASSGYTF	TGCAGCGTTGATAGAAACAGGGGCGCTTCGTCTGGCTACACCTTC
TRBJ2-7	TRBV6-1	NA	NA	CASSAWTEYEQYF	TGTGCCAGCAGTGCCTGGACAGAGTACGAGCAGTACTTC
TRBJ1-5	TRBV10-3	NA	NA	CAISETTYDRRHGQPQHF	TGTGCCATCAGTGAGACCACCTATGACAGACGCCATGGTCAGCCCCAGCATTTT
TRBJ1-2	TRBV15	NA	NA	CATSRGALNGYTF	TGTGCCACCAGCAGAGGGGCGTTAAATGGCTACACCTTC
TRBJ2-2	TRBV7-3	NA	NA	CASSLTRLSGVEDTGELFF	TGTGCCAGCAGCTTAACCCGTTTGTCCGGGGTCGAGGACACCGGGGAGCTGTTTTTT
TRBJ1-4	TRBV5-1	NA	TRBD1	CASSRRGTGPEKLFF	TGCGCCAGCAGCCGCCGCGGGACAGGGCCTGAAAAACTGTTTTTT
TRBJ1-2	TRBV7-9	NA	TRBD1	CASSWDRGLYGYTF	TGTGCCAGCAGCTGGGACAGAGGATTATATGGCTACACCTTC
TRBJ1-1	TRBV7-9	NA	NA	CASSDINRKPEAFF	TGTGCCAGCAGCGACATCAACAGGAAACCTGAAGCTTTCTTT
TRBJ2-7	TRBV6-5	few	TRBD1	CASSRQGREQYF	TGTGCCAGCAGTCGACAGGGACGCGAGCAGTACTTC
TRBJ2-7	TRBV18	NA	TRBD1	CASSLRQGSSYEQYF	TGTGCCAGCTCACTCCGACAGGGAAGCTCCTACGAGCAGTACTTC
TRBJ1-2	TRBV13	NA	NA	CASSLDGDGYTF	TGTGCCAGCAGCTTAGATGGAGATGGCTACACCTTC
TRBJ2-1	TRBV29-1	NA	NA	CSVKASDVYNEQFF	TGCAGCGTTAAAGCGAGTGATGTTTACAATGAGCAGTTCTTC